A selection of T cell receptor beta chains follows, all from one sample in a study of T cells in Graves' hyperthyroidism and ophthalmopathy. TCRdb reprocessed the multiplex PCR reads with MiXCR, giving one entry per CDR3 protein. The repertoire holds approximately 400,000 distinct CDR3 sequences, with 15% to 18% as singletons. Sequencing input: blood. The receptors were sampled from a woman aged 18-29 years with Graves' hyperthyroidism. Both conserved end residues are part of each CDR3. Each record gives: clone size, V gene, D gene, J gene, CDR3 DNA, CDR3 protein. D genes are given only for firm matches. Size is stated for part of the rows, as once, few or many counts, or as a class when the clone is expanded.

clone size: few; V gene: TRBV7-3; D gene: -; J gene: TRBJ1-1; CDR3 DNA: TGTGCCAGCAGCCCCCGGATCCGCAAGGGGTCCCCAACTGAAGCTTTCTTT; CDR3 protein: CASSPRIRKGSPTEAFF
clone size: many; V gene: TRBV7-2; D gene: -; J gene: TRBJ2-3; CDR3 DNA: TGTGCCAGCAGCGGAATTCGCGGGTCAGATACGCAGTATTTT; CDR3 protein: CASSGIRGSDTQYF
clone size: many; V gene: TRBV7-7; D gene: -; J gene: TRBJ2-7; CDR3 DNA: TGTGCTAGCACCAAGGGCTTGACAGGAACCTACGAGCAGTACTTC; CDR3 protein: CASTKGLTGTYEQYF
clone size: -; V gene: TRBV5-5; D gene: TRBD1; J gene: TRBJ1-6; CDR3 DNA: TGTGCCAGCAGCCACGACAGGGGATCACCCCTCCACTTT; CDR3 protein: CASSHDRGSPLHF
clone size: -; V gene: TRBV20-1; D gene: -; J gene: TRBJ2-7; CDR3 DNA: TGCAGTGCGAGTGGGCAGGGGCCTAGCGAGCAGTACTTC; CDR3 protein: CSASGQGPSEQYF
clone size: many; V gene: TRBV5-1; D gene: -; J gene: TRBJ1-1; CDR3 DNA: TGCGCCAGCCGACTAAGGGACGGTACGAACACTGAAGCTTTCTTT; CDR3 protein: CASRLRDGTNTEAFF
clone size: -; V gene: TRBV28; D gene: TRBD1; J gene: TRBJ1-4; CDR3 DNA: TGTGCCAGCAGACCGGGACAGGGCAAAAAACTGTTTTTT; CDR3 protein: CASRPGQGKKLFF
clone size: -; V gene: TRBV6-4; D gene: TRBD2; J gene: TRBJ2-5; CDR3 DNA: TGTGCCAGCAGTTACTCGAGCGGGGGGGGGCAAGAGACCCAGTACTTC; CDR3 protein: CASSYSSGGGQETQYF
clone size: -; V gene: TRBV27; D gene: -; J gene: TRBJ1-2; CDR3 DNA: TGTGCCAGCAGTTTTTTGACTGGGGAGGGCTACACCTTC; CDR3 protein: CASSFLTGEGYTF
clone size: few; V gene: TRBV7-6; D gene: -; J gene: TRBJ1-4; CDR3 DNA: TGTGCCAGCAGCTCCAGCCCCGAAAAACTGTTTTTT; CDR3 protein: CASSSSPEKLFF
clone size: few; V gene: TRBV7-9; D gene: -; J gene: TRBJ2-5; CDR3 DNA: TGTGCCAGCAGCTTAGGAGGTCCGCTCGGATTACAAGAGACCCAGTACTTC; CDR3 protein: CASSLGGPLGLQETQYF
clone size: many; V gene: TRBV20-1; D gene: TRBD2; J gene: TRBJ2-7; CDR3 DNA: TGCAGTGCTAGGGGAAGCCTCCCGGGACTAGCGACCGAGCAGTACTTC; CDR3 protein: CSARGSLPGLATEQYF
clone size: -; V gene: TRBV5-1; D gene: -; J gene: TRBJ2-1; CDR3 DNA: TGCGCCAGCAGGGACAGTCTAAGCTCCTACAATGAGCAGTTCTTC; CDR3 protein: CASRDSLSSYNEQFF
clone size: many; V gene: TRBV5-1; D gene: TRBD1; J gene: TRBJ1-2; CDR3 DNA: TGCGCCAGCAGCTGGGGGACAGGTTCTACGGGCTACACCTTC; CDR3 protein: CASSWGTGSTGYTF
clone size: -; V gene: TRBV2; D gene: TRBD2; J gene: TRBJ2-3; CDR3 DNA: TGTGCCAGCAGAACGGGGGGGGGCCCAGATACGCAGTATTTT; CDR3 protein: CASRTGGGPDTQYF
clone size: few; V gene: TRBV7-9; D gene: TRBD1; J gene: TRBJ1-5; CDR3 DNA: TGTGCCAGCAGCGCACTAACAGGGGTGAATCAGCCCCAGCATTTT; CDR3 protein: CASSALTGVNQPQHF
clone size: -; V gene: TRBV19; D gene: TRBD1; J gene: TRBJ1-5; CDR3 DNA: TGTGCCAGTAGTATGTGGACAGGGGATCAGCCCCAGCATTTT; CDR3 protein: CASSMWTGDQPQHF
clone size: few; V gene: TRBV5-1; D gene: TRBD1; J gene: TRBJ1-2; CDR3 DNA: TGCGCCAGCAGCTTTGGGACAGGGGTGGAACGGGACTATGGCTACACCTTC; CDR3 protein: CASSFGTGVERDYGYTF
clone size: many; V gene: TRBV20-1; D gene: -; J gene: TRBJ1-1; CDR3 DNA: TGCAGTGCTAGAGCTAGGCAGGGGAACACTGAAGCTTTCTTT; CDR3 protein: CSARARQGNTEAFF
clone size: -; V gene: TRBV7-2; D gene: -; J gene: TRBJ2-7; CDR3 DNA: TGTGCCAGCAGCTTCCTGGGGGGCTACGAGCAGTACTTC; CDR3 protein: CASSFLGGYEQYF
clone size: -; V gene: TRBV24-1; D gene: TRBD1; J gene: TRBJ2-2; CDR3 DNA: TGTGCCACCAGTGATCCGAAGAAGACAGGGCAGGCCGGGGAGCTGTTTTTT; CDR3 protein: CATSDPKKTGQAGELFF
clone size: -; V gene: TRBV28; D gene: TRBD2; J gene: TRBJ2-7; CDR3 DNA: TGTGCCAGCAGTAGGACTAGCAGGGACGAGCAGTACTTC; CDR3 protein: CASSRTSRDEQYF
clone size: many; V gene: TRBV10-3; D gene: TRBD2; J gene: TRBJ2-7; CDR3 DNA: TGTGCCACGACCGGGACTAGCGGGGGGATCGACGAGCAGTACTTC; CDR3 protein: CATTGTSGGIDEQYF
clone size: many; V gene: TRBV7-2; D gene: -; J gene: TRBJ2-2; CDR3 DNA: TGTGCCAGCAGCTTAATGCCCCAGGGATGGTCTGGCGGGGAGCTGTTTTTT; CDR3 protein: CASSLMPQGWSGGELFF
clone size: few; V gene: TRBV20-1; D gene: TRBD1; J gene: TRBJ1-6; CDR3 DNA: TGCAGTGCTAGAAGCGACAGGGTTTCACCCCTCCACTTT; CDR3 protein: CSARSDRVSPLHF
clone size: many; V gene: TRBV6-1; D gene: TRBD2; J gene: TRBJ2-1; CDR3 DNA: TGTGCCAGCAGTTCCGGGACTAGCGATCTGGGTAATGAGCAGTTCTTC; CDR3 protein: CASSSGTSDLGNEQFF
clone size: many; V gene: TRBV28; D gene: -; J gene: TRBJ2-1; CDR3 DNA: TGTGCCAGCAGGGAAGCCTACAATGAGCAGTTCTTC; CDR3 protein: CASREAYNEQFF
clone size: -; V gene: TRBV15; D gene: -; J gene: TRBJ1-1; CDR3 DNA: TGTGCCACCAGCAGAGAATCTCTTTTTAGGGAGAAGAACACTGAAGCTTTCTTT; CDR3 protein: CATSRESLFREKNTEAFF
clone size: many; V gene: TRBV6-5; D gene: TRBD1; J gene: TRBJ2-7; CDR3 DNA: TGTGCCAGCAGTTACTGGGACAGGGGTAACGAGCAGTACTTC; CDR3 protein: CASSYWDRGNEQYF
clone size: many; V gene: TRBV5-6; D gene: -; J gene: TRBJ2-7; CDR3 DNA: TGTGCCAGCAGCTTGGCCAACGGGATCGAGCAGTACTTC; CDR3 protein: CASSLANGIEQYF
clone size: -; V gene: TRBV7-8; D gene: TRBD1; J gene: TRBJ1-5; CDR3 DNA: TGTGCCAGCAGCAAACCGGGACAGCCCAATCAGCCCCAGCATTTT; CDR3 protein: CASSKPGQPNQPQHF
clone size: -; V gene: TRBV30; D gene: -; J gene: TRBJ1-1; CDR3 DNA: TGTGCCTGGAGCCCCTACAGGAACACTGAAGCTTTCTTT; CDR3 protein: CAWSPYRNTEAFF
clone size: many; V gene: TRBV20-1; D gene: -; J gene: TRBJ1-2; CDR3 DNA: TGCAGTGCCATTACAGGGCCGCGAGGCTACACCTTC; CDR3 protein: CSAITGPRGYTF
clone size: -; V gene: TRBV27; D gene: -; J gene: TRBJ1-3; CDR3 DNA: TGTGCCAGCAGAGCAGGGGACTCTGGAAACACCATATATTTT; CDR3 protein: CASRAGDSGNTIYF
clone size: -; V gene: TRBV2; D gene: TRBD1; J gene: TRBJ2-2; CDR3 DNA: TGTGCCAGCAGCCTTGACAGGGGGCGCGGCGGGGAGCTGTTTTTT; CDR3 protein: CASSLDRGRGGELFF
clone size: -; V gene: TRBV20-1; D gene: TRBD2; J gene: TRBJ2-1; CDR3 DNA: TGCAGTGCTATAGGGACTATCTCCTACAATGAGCAGTTCTTC; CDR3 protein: CSAIGTISYNEQFF
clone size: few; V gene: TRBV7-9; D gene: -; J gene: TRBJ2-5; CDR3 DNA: TGTGCCAGCACTAATCAGGGGCGATTCGAGACCCAGTACTTC; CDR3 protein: CASTNQGRFETQYF
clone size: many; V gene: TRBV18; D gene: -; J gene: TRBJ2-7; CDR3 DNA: TGTGCCAGCTCACCACCATCTTCTCGGTCATCCTACGAGCAGTACTTC; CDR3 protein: CASSPPSSRSSYEQYF
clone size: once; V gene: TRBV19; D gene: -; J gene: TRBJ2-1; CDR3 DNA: TGTGCCAGTAGGGAGACCGGGGAAGGTGAGCAGTTCTTC; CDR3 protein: CASRETGEGEQFF
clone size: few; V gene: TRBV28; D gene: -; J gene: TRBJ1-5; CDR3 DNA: TGTGCCAGCAGACTAGGCGACAGAGACAATCAGCCCCAGCATTTT; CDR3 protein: CASRLGDRDNQPQHF
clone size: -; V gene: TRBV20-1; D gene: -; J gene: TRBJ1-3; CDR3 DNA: TGCAGTGCCAGGTCACATACCTCTGGAAACACCATATATTTT; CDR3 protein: CSARSHTSGNTIYF
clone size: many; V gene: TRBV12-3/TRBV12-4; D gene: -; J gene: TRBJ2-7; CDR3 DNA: TGTGCCAGCAGTTTAAGGGACCTCTCCTACGAGCAGTACTTC; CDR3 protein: CASSLRDLSYEQYF
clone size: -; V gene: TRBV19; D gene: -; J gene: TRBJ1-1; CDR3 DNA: TGTGCCAGTAGTATGGAGGGCAGGGATGAAGCTTTCTTT; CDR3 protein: CASSMEGRDEAFF
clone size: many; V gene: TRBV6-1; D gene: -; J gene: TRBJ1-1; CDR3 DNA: TGTGCCAGCAAGAAGACAGGCTCGGGGAACACTGAAGCTTTCTTT; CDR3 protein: CASKKTGSGNTEAFF
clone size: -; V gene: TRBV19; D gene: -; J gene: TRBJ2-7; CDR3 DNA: TGTGCCAGTAGTATATCTCGGGACGGGACCTACGAGCAGTACTTC; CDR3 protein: CASSISRDGTYEQYF
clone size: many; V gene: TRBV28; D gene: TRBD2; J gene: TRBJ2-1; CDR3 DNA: TGTGCCAGCAGTTTGAGTTGGCCGGGACTAGCGGGTTTCAATGAGCAGTTCTTC; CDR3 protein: CASSLSWPGLAGFNEQFF
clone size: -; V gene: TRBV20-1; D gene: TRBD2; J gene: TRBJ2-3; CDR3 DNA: TGCAGTGCTAGCTTCGGACTAGCGGGTACTACTAGCACAGATACGCAGTATTTT; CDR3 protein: CSASFGLAGTTSTDTQYF
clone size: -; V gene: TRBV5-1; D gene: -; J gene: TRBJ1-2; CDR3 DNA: TGCGCCAGCAGCTTGGCCAGCACAGCGGCTGTCGGGGGCTACACCTTC; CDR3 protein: CASSLASTAAVGGYTF
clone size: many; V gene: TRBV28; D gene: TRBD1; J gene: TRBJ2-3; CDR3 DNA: TGTGCCAGCAGTTTCCGGGACAGGGGGCGATTTTCAGATACGCAGTATTTT; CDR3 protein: CASSFRDRGRFSDTQYF
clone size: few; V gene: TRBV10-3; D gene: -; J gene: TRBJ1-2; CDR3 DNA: TGTGCCATCAGTGAGTCAAAAGGGAATGGCTACACCTTC; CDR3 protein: CAISESKGNGYTF
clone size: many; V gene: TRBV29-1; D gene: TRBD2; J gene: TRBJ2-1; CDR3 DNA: TGCAGCGTTGCTGGCGGGAGTTCCGGTGAGCAGTTCTTC; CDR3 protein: CSVAGGSSGEQFF
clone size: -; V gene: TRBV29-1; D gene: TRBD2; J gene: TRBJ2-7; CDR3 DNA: TGCAGCGTTCGGGCGAAGGGACTAGTGGCCTACGAGCAGTACTTC; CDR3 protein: CSVRAKGLVAYEQYF
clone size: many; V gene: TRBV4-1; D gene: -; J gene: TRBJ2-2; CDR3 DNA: TGCGCCAGCAGCCAAGATGTAGGGGTTAACACCGGGGAGCTGTTTTTT; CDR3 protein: CASSQDVGVNTGELFF
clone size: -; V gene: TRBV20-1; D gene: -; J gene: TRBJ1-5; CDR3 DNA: TGCAGTGCTAGAGATTTCGGGACAAATCAGCCCCAGCATTTT; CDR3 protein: CSARDFGTNQPQHF
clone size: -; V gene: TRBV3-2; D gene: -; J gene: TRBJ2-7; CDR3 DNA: TGTGCCAGCAGCCATCGGAGGGGCTATGAGCAGTACTTC; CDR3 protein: CASSHRRGYEQYF
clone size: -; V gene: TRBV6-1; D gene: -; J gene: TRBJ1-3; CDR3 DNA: TGTGCCAGCAGTGCCCCGCTGAGTGGAAACACCATATATTTT; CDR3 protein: CASSAPLSGNTIYF
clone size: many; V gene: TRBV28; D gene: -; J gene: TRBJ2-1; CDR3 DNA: TGTGCCAGCAGCGAGGACACTTACAATGAGCAGTTCTTC; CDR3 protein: CASSEDTYNEQFF
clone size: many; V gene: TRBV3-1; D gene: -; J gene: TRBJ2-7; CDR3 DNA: TGTGCCAGCAGCCAAGGCCGTGGCAGACACTACGAGCAGTACTTC; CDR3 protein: CASSQGRGRHYEQYF
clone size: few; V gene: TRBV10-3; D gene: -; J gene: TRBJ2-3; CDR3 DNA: TGTGCCATCAGTGAGCAGGTTGCGCAGTATTTT; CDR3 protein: CAISEQVAQYF
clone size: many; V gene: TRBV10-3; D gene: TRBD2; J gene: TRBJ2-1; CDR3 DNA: TGTGCCATCAGTGGTACGCGGGAGGGCCTCAATGAGCAGTTCTTC; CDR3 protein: CAISGTREGLNEQFF